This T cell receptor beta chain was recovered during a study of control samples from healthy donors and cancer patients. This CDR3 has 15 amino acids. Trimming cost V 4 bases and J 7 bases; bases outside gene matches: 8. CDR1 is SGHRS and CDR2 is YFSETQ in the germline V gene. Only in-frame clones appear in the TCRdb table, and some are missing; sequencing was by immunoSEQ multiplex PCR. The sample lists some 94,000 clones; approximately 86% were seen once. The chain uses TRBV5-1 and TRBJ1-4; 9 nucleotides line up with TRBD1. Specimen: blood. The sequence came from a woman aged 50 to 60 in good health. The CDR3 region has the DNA TGCGCCAGCAGCACCACACAGGGGGCGACTGAAAAACTGTTTTTT. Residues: CASSTTQGATEKLFF.